This TCR beta chain was observed in a study of blood T cell repertoires in COVID-19. Original data processing: The authors estimated nucleated cell counts from reference gene primer amplification. Only in-frame clones appear in the TCRdb table, and some are missing; sequencing was by immunoSEQ multiplex PCR. The V and J calls and clone size are taken from that table; D and trimming were inferred from the DNA. Of approximately 350,000 clones listed, more than 80% are singletons. The length of the CDR3 is 13 residues. Deletions cut 2 bases from V and 8 bases from J, with 12 bases between. Germline CDR1 reads SEHNR; CDR2 reads FQNEAQ (reference sequence).

This sequence was found in a man in his forties or fifties with acute or convalescent COVID-19. The sequenced sample was peripheral blood. V gene TRBV7-9 combines with J gene TRBJ1-1; possible D gene TRBD1, 6 bases. The chain's CDR3 is CASSLQGYPEAFF. Here the CDR3 DNA reads TGTGCCAGCAGCTTACAGGGGTACCCAGAAGCTTTCTTT. The full variable domain, completed using reference TRBV7-9 and TRBJ1-1, is DTGVSQNPRHKITKRGQNVTFRCDPISEHNRLYWYRQTLGQGPEFLTYFQNEAQLEKSRLLSDRFSAERPKGSFSTLEIQRTEQGDSAMYLCASSLQGYPEAFFGQGTRLTVV.